The 27 T cell receptor beta chains in this list originate from one sample, sequenced in a study of CD8+ T cells in alopecia areata. After isolation, RNA underwent reverse transcription to generate cDNA as the sequencing template. The repertoire was sequenced with immunoSEQ multiplex PCR; TCRdb's copy has only in-frame clones and lacks some. This table holds around 190,000 clones, about 60% found once. Specified treatment: oral pan-JAK inhibitor, 5-10 mg twice daily. The sample here was CD4+ T cells sorted from blood, taken at week 4, from a patient treated with tofacitinib. These receptors originate from a human donor with alopecia areata.

The chain is built from TRBV11-2 and TRBJ2-5; TRBD2 might be the D (5 bases). The CDR3 sequence is 15 residues long. In germline, CDR1 is SGHAT, CDR2 FQNNGV. Trimming stripped 0 bases from V and 5 bases from J, with 13 bases between. The DNA for the CDR3 is TGTGCCAGCAGCTTAGACACAAGCGGCTACGAGACCCAGTACTTC. Protein sequence: CASSLDTSGYETQYF.

This clone has a handful of counts. The rearrangement links TRBV7-9 to TRBJ2-7, with D possibly matching TRBD2 (5 bases). The CDR3 contains 15 residues. Trimming removed 1 base from V and 3 bases from J, with 13 bases in between. Germline V CDR1 and CDR2: SEHNR, FQNEAQ (reference sequence). CDR3 protein: CASSLDDLAGYEQYF. CDR3 DNA: TGTGCCAGCAGCTTAGACGACCTCGCGGGCTACGAGCAGTACTTC. The complete variable domain, with remaining parts taken from reference TRBV7-9 and TRBJ2-7, reads DTGVSQNPRHKITKRGQNVTFRCDPISEHNRLYWYRQTLGQGPEFLTYFQNEAQLEKSRLLSDRFSAERPKGSFSTLEIQRTEQGDSAMYLCASSLDDLAGYEQYFGPGTRLTVT.

The V gene is TRBV5-6, the J gene TRBJ1-2; D is perhaps TRBD1 (5 bases). The V end lost 4 bases, the J end lost 7 bases, and 20 bases lay between the germline ends. The length of the CDR3 is 15 residues. The V gene's germline CDR1 is SGHDT and CDR2 YYEEEE. The CDR3 loop is CASSPRRQGRVGYTF. The DNA of the CDR3 is TGTGCCAGCAGCCCACGCCGGCAGGGAAGGGTTGGCTACACCTTC. Full variable domain (outside the CDR3, taken from reference TRBV5-6 and TRBJ1-2): DAGVTQSPTHLIKTRGQQVTLRCSPKSGHDTVSWYQQALGQGPQFIFQYYEEEERQRGNFPDRFSGHQFPNYSSELNVNALLLGDSALYLCASSPRRQGRVGYTFGSGTRLTVV.

The V and J genes are TRBV29-1 and TRBJ2-7; D is unresolved. The CDR3 loop spans 13 amino acids. CDR1 is SQVTM, CDR2 ANQGSEA, per germline. Trimming took off 4 bases at V and 5 bases at J, with 15 bases between the two ends. The CDR3 DNA sequence: TGCAGCGTTGGCCTCTCTCAGGCCCACGAGCAGTACTTC. Protein product: CSVGLSQAHEQYF.

The J gene is TRBJ2-7, the V gene TRBV6-6; TRBD2 is a possible D gene (5 bases). Trimming cost V 1 base and J 6 bases, with 7 bases left between them. CDR1 and CDR2 from the germline V gene are MNHNY and SVGAGI (reference sequence). The CDR3 loop spans 12 amino acids. The CDR3 protein is CASSYYRGEQYF. CDR3 DNA sequence: TGTGCCAGCAGTTACTACCGGGGCGAGCAGTACTTC.

This clone was seen a handful of times. The chain carries TRBV2 and TRBJ2-2, with 9 bases matching TRBD1. The CDR3 is made up of 14 amino acids. The V gene's germline CDR1 is SNHLY and CDR2 FYNNEI. The trim removed 4 bases at V and 3 bases at J, leaving 0 bases unmatched. The CDR3 nucleotides read TGTGCCAGCAGTGGGACAGGGGACACCGGGGAGCTGTTTTTT. Residues: CASSGTGDTGELFF.

V is TRBV7-9 and J is TRBJ2-7; 7 bases align to TRBD1. CDR1 is SEHNR and CDR2 is FQNEAQ in the germline V gene (reference sequence). The CDR3 length is 14 residues. V lost 4 bases and J lost 3; bases outside the gene matches: 6. The CDR3 sequence: CASSSDRVGYEQYF. For the CDR3, the DNA is TGTGCCAGCAGCTCCGACAGGGTCGGCTACGAGCAGTACTTC.

This clone was seen a handful of times. The J gene is TRBJ2-2, the V gene TRBV2, with D perhaps assigned TRBD1 or TRBD2 (5 bases each). The CDR3 runs to 13 residues. CDR1 SNHLY and CDR2 FYNNEI come from the germline V gene. The germline V and J ends were trimmed by 7 bases and 8 bases, with 14 bases remaining between them. In DNA form, the CDR3 reads TGTGCCAGCAAAGGGACCAGCGGAGGGGAGCTGTTTTTT. Amino acids: CASKGTSGGELFF.

This chain uses TRBV4-2 with TRBJ2-7; TRBD2 matches 9 bases. V shed 2 bases and J 2 bases; nucleotides not matched to a gene: 4. CDR1 LGHNA and CDR2 YNFKEQ come from the germline V gene. There are 15 residues in the CDR3. The CDR3 loop reads CASSQRLAAAYEQYF. The CDR3 coding sequence is TGTGCCAGCAGCCAACGACTAGCGGCCGCCTACGAGCAGTACTTC.

This chain uses TRBV5-1 with TRBJ2-4, with a possible D match to TRBD1 (6 bases). The CDR3 is made up of 15 amino acids. The V gene lost 0 bases and the J gene lost 5 bases, with 12 bases spanning the gap. CDR1 is SGHRS and CDR2 is YFSETQ in the germline V gene. The CDR3 DNA sequence: TGCGCCAGCAGCTTGGTGGCAGGGGTCCAAAACATTCAGTACTTC. This gives the protein CASSLVAGVQNIQYF.

V is TRBV6-6 and J is TRBJ2-4; tentatively, D is TRBD2 (5 bases). The CDR3 has 14 residues. Trimming removed 6 bases from V and 6 bases from J, with 15 bases in between. CDR1 MNHNY and CDR2 SVGAGI come from the germline V gene (reference sequence). This CDR3 reads CASRDSQGGNIQYF. The DNA of the CDR3 is TGTGCCAGCAGGGACTCCCAAGGTGGAAACATTCAGTACTTC.

The V call is TRBV5-1, the J call TRBJ2-1; TRBD2 agrees at 7 bases. This CDR3 is built from 16 residues. CDR1 is SGHRS, CDR2 YFSETQ, per germline. The junction had 9 bases not matched to a gene; V was cut back by 3 bases and J by 3 bases. CDR3 coding DNA: TGCGCCAGCAGCTCCGGGGGAGCGGGGAACTACAATGAGCAGTTCTTC. It translates to CASSSGGAGNYNEQFF.

This clone has only a few counts. The CDR3 protein is CASKGTGVLSEAFF. The CDR3, as DNA: TGTGCCAGCAAGGGGACAGGGGTATTGTCTGAAGCTTTCTTT. The gene calls are TRBV6-5 and TRBJ1-1; 10 nucleotides align to TRBD1. V shed 7 bases and J 6 bases; nucleotides not matched to a gene: 8. CDR3 length: 14 amino acids. Germline V gives CDR1 MNHEY, CDR2 SVGAGI.

This sequence joins TRBV5-1 and TRBJ1-5, with D maybe TRBD1 (5 bases). The CDR3 runs 15 residues. CDR1 and CDR2 from the germline V gene are SGHRS and YFSETQ. V lost 4 bases and J 6 bases, leaving 17 bases between the germline ends. The CDR3 region has the DNA TGCGCCAGCAGCCAAACAGGAGACTACTTTCAGCCCCAGCATTTT. This codes for CASSQTGDYFQPQHF.

This chain connects TRBV29-1 to TRBJ1-1; D perhaps matches TRBD1 (5 bases). The germline gives CDR1 SQVTM, CDR2 ANQGSEA. The ends were cut back, 4 bases at V and 1 base at J, with 7 bases in the middle. The CDR3 is made up of 12 amino acids. CDR3: CSVGQPNTEAFF. The CDR3 DNA is TGCAGCGTTGGACAGCCGAACACTGAAGCTTTCTTT.

The CDR3 loop is CASSEDRTYGYTF. Written as DNA, the CDR3 is TGTGCCAGCAGTGAAGACAGGACCTATGGCTACACCTTC. The chain recombines TRBV2 with TRBJ1-2, with D possibly being TRBD1 (5 bases). Germline CDR1 reads SNHLY; CDR2 reads FYNNEI. V shed 1 base and J shed 4 bases, with 7 bases lying between them. The CDR3 contains 13 residues.

The genes are TRBV11-2 and TRBJ2-7; 10 bases align to TRBD1. The CDR3 covers 15 residues. Trimming removed 4 bases from V and 6 bases from J; junction bases left unmatched: 9. The germline gives CDR1 SGHAT, CDR2 FQNNGV. The CDR3 DNA reads TGTGCCAGCAGCTCAGAAGGGACAGGGGTTTCCGAGCAGTACTTC. Its translation is CASSSEGTGVSEQYF.

As to this clone: Other DNA sequences in this sample translate to the same CDR3. The J gene is TRBJ2-1, the V gene TRBV9; no firm D call. The CDR3 covers 11 residues. Trimming pared 0 bases from V and 8 bases from J, leaving 3 bases between. In germline, CDR1 is SGDLS, CDR2 YYNGEE. The CDR3 sequence: CASSVVDEQFF. As DNA, the CDR3 is TGTGCCAGCAGCGTAGTAGATGAGCAGTTCTTC. Full variable domain (remainder filled in from reference TRBV9 and TRBJ2-1): DSGVTQTPKHLITATGQRVTLRCSPRSGDLSVYWYQQSLDQGLQFLIQYYNGEERAKGNILERFSAQQFPDLHSELNLSSLELGDSALYFCASSVVDEQFFGPGTRLTVL.

This clone came up a few times. V is TRBV7-2 and J is TRBJ2-7; a weak D match, TRBD2 (6 bases). Germline values: CDR1 SGHTA, CDR2 FQGNSA. The V end was cut by 8 bases, the J end by 4 bases, with 18 bases between. The CDR3 is 14 amino acids. CDR3 nucleotides: TGTGCCAGCGCAGGTTGGAGGGGTCGATACGAGCAGTACTTC. Translating it yields CASAGWRGRYEQYF.

This clone has a handful of counts. V gene TRBV7-2 combines with J gene TRBJ1-1; a possible D gene is TRBD1 (5 bases). Per the germline V gene, CDR1 is SGHTA and CDR2 is FQGNSA. Deletions cut 5 bases from V and 8 bases from J, with 15 bases between. CDR3 length equals 13 residues. DNA for the CDR3: TGTGCCAGCAGCACCCTCGGACACCTAGAAGCTTTCTTT. This gives the protein CASSTLGHLEAFF. The whole variable domain, remainder taken from reference TRBV7-2 and TRBJ1-1, is GAGVSQSPSNKVTEKGKDVELRCDPISGHTALYWYRQSLGQGLEFLIYFQGNSAPDKSGLPSDRFSAERTGGSVSTLTIQRTQQEDSAVYLCASSTLGHLEAFFGQGTRLTVV.

The chain is built from TRBV29-1 and TRBJ2-2; 15 bases fit TRBD2. Germline V lookup: CDR1 SQVTM, CDR2 ANQGSEA. Trimming removed 6 bases from V and 5 bases from J; junction bases left unmatched: 7. The CDR3 covers 16 residues. The CDR3 here is CSVETGLAGGTGELFF. The CDR3 nucleotides are TGCAGCGTGGAGACGGGACTAGCGGGAGGTACCGGGGAGCTGTTTTTT.

This clone showed up just a few times. This chain links TRBV4-2 with TRBJ2-1, with no clear D. Germline lookup yields CDR1 LGHNA and CDR2 YNFKEQ. V shed 4 bases and J shed 5 bases, with 15 bases lying between them. This CDR3 is 15 amino acids long. The CDR3: CASSRRPQSDNEQFF. Written as DNA, the CDR3 is TGTGCCAGCAGCCGCAGACCGCAGAGCGACAATGAGCAGTTCTTC.

A single count supports this clone. The CDR3 spells CASSFWRESYEQYF. The CDR3 DNA reads as TGTGCCAGCAGTTTTTGGCGGGAGTCCTACGAGCAGTACTTC. This chain links TRBV2 with TRBJ2-7; 7 bases align to TRBD2. The germline CDR1 and CDR2 sequences are SNHLY and FYNNEI. Trimming removed 5 bases from V and 1 base from J; junction bases left unmatched: 5. The CDR3 is 14 amino acids.

The chain combines TRBV10-3 with TRBJ2-1; the D call may be TRBD1 or TRBD2 (5 bases each). CDR1 and CDR2 from the germline V gene are ENHRY and SYGVKD. The CDR3 is 15 residues long. V was pared by 4 bases and J by 4 bases, with 14 bases between. The CDR3 spells CAISAGPPEYNEQFF. The CDR3 region has the DNA TGTGCCATCAGTGCGGGGCCTCCGGAATACAATGAGCAGTTCTTC.

The chain couples TRBV29-1 to TRBJ2-7, with D tentatively TRBD1 (5 bases). Deletions cut 3 bases from V and 4 bases from J, with 10 bases between. The CDR3 is 12 amino acids. Germline CDR1 reads SQVTM; CDR2 reads ANQGSEA. The chain's CDR3 is CSVDLGQYEQYF. The CDR3 nucleotides are TGCAGCGTTGATCTGGGGCAGTACGAGCAGTACTTC.

The J gene is TRBJ2-5, the V gene TRBV25-1; tentative D call: TRBD2 (6 bases). The CDR3 spans 15 residues. CDR1 is MGHDK and CDR2 is SYGVNS in the germline V gene. Trimming stripped 4 bases from V and 3 bases from J, with 15 bases between. CDR3 residues: CASSVQGTPEETQYF. The DNA of the CDR3 is TGTGCCAGCAGTGTACAAGGGACTCCGGAAGAGACCCAGTACTTC. Together with reference TRBV25-1 and TRBJ2-5, the CDR3 gives the full variable domain: EADIYQTPRYLVIGTGKKITLECSQTMGHDKMYWYQQDPGMELHLIHYSYGVNSTEKGDLSSESTVSRIRTEHFPLTLESARPSHTSQYLCASSVQGTPEETQYFGPGTRLLVL.

This clone was seen a few times. The CDR3 sequence is CASSVGPAGGNNEQFF. CDR3 DNA: TGTGCCAGCAGCGTAGGGCCTGCGGGAGGGAACAATGAGCAGTTCTTC. The chain couples TRBV9 to TRBJ2-1; 9 nucleotides line up with TRBD2. The junction had 6 bases not matched to a gene; V was cut back by 0 bases and J by 5 bases. This CDR3 comprises 16 residues. Germline V CDR1 and CDR2: SGDLS, YYNGEE.